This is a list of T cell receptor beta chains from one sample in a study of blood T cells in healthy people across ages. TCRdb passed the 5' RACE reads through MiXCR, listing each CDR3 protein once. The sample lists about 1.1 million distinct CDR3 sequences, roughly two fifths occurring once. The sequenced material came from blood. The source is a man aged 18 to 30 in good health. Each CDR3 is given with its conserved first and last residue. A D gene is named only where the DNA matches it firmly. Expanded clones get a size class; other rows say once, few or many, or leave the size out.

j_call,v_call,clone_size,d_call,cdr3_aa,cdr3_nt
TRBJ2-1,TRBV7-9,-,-,CASSSGSRTYEQFF,TGTGCCAGCAGCTCCGGTTCTAGGACCTACGAGCAGTTCTTC
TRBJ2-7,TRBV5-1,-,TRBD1,CASSLDPDRGSYEQYF,TGCGCCAGCAGCTTGGACCCAGACAGGGGATCCTACGAGCAGTACTTC
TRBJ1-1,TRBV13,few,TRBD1,CASSPPGQGADTEAFF,TGTGCCAGCTCGCCCCCAGGACAGGGGGCGGACACTGAAGCTTTCTTT
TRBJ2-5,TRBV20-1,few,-,CSASQGMGQETQYF,TGCAGTGCTTCTCAGGGGATGGGGCAAGAGACCCAGTACTTC
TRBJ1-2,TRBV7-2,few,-,CASSLVRGGGSGYTF,TGTGCCAGCAGCTTAGTTCGTGGGGGTGGCTCGGGCTACACCTTC
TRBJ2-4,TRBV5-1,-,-,CASSLRVAGRDEQYF,TGCGCCAGCAGCTTGCGGGTGGCGGGTCGCGATGAGCAGTACTTC
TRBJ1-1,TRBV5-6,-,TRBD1,CASSFGTGANTEAFF,TGTGCCAGCAGCTTCGGGACAGGAGCGAACACTGAAGCTTTCTTT
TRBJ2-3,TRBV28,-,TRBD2,CASSRGLAGVIDTDTQYF,TGTGCCAGCAGTCGAGGACTAGCGGGGGTGATTGACACAGATACGCAGTATTTT
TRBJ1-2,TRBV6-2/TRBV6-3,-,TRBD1,CASSYPRQGEDGYTF,TGTGCCAGCAGTTACCCTCGACAGGGGGAAGATGGCTACACCTTC
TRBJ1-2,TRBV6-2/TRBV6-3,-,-,CASTREVKGRDYGYTF,TGTGCCAGCACCAGAGAGGTGAAGGGAAGGGACTATGGCTACACCTTC
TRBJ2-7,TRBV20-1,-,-,CSARGPSDYEQYF,TGCAGTGCTAGAGGGCCTTCCGACTACGAGCAGTACTTC
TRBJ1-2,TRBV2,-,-,CASSEEANYGYTF,TGTGCCAGCAGTGAGGAGGCTAACTATGGCTACACCTTC
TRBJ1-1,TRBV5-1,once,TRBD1,CASSRPGQGAYPMNTEAFF,TGCGCCAGCAGTCGACCGGGACAGGGGGCGTACCCGATGAACACTGAAGCTTTCTTT
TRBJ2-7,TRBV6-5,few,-,CASRSSGASYEQYF,TGTGCCAGCAGATCCTCGGGGGCTTCCTACGAGCAGTACTTC
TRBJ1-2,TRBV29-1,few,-,CSVELGKYGYTF,TGCAGCGTTGAGTTGGGGAAGTATGGCTACACCTTC
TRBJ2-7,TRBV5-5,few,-,CASSPGTNEQYF,TGTGCCAGCAGCCCCGGGACCAATGAGCAGTACTTC
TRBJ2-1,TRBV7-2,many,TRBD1,CASSSTGDEQFF,TGTGCCAGCAGCTCCACAGGGGATGAGCAGTTCTTC
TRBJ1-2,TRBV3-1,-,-,CASSQGTTNYGYTF,TGTGCCAGCAGCCAAGGAACAACTAACTATGGCTACACCTTC
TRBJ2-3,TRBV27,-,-,CASRGPVGTQYF,TGTGCCAGCAGAGGCCCGGTGGGTACGCAGTATTTT
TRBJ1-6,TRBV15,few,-,CATSREGRDNSPLHF,TGTGCCACCAGCAGAGAGGGACGGGATAATTCACCCCTCCACTTT
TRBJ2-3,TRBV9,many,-,CASSPQDATDTQYF,TGTGCCAGCAGCCCTCAGGACGCCACAGATACGCAGTATTTT
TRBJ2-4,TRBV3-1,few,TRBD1,CASSPGGRGQNIQYF,TGTGCCAGCAGCCCTGGGGGCAGGGGGCAAAACATTCAGTACTTC
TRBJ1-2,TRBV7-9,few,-,CASSLGFPEQNGYTF,TGTGCCAGCAGCTTAGGGTTCCCAGAACAGAATGGCTACACCTTC
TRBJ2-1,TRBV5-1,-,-,CASSLQDPDNEQFF,TGCGCCAGCAGCTTGCAGGACCCCGACAATGAGCAGTTCTTC
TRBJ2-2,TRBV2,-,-,CASLRGVNANTGELFF,TGTGCCAGCCTGAGGGGGGTGAACGCGAACACCGGGGAGCTGTTTTTT
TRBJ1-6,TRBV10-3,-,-,CAIREVTDNSPLHF,TGTGCCATCAGGGAAGTCACCGATAATTCACCCCTCCACTTT
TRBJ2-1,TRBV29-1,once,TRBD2,CSVEDWASGGIYNEQFF,TGCAGCGTTGAAGATTGGGCTAGCGGGGGGATCTACAATGAGCAGTTCTTC
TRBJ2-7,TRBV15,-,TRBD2,CATSRDKTSGDEQYF,TGTGCCACCAGCAGAGATAAGACTAGCGGCGATGAGCAGTACTTC
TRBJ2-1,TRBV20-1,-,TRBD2,CSASPSGGPYNEQFF,TGCAGTGCTAGTCCTAGCGGGGGACCCTACAATGAGCAGTTCTTC
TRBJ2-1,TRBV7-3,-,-,CASSLMADYYNEQFF,TGTGCCAGCAGCTTAATGGCGGACTATTACAATGAGCAGTTCTTC
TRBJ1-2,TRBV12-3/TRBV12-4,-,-,CASSFGTGFPIYGYTF,TGTGCCAGCAGTTTCGGCACAGGGTTCCCCATCTATGGCTACACCTTC
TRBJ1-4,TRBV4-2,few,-,CASSQERALTNEKLFF,TGTGCCAGCAGCCAAGAAAGGGCGCTAACTAATGAAAAACTGTTTTTT
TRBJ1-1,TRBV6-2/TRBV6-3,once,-,CASSYSETEAFF,TGTGCCAGCAGTTACTCGGAGACTGAAGCTTTCTTT
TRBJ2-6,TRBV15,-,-,CATSTTMRQPRSGANVLTF,TGTGCCACCAGCACAACTATGAGACAACCAAGATCTGGGGCCAACGTCCTGACTTTC
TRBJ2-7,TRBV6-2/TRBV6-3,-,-,CASSYGELFYEQYF,TGTGCCAGCAGTTACGGGGAGTTGTTCTACGAGCAGTACTTC
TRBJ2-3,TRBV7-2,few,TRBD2,CAGSLGPSGSDAQYF,TGTGCCGGCAGCTTAGGGCCTAGCGGGTCAGATGCGCAGTATTTT
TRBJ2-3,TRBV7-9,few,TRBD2,CASRILAGGTSTDTQYF,TGTGCCAGCAGAATTCTAGCGGGGGGGACAAGCACAGATACGCAGTATTTT